This entry is about one TCR beta chain. This sample was taken from a study of blood T cell repertoires in COVID-19. Overall study: There were acute and convalescent COVID-19 samples, and they came from the United States, Italy and Spain. T cells, B-cell-depleted T cells, or PBMCs provided the cDNA or gDNA that served as material.

Patients of the Seattle cohort, enrolled during active infection, were followed longitudinally. Germline CDR1 reads SGHRS; CDR2 reads YFSETQ. The CDR3 runs to 12 residues. J gave up 3 bases and V 7 bases, and 3 bases lay outside the gene matches. The method was immunoSEQ multiplex PCR; TCRdb's version includes in-frame clones alone and lacks a portion of them. This sample has about 68,000 clones, with 91% found just once. The clonotype originates from a man aged 40-49 years with COVID-19, enrolled during active disease. This chain joins TRBV5-1 and TRBJ2-7, with 8 bases that match TRBD1. The sequenced sample was peripheral blood. CDR3 protein: CASGDRGYEQYF. CDR3 nucleotides: TGCGCCAGCGGAGACAGGGGCTACGAGCAGTACTTC.